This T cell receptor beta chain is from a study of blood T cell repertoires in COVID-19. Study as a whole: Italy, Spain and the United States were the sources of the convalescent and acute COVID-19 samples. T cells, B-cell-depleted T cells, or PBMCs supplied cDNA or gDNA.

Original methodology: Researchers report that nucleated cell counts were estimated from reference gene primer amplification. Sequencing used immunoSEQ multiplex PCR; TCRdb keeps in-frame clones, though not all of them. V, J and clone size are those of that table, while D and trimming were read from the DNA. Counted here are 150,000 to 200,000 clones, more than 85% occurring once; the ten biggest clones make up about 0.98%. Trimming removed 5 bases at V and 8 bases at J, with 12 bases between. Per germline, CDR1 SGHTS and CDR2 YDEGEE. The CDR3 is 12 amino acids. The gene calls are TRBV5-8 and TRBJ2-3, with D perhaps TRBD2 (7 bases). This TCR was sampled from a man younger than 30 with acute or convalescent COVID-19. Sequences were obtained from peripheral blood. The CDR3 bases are TGTGCCAGCAGGGGAGGGGGAGGTACGCAGTATTTT. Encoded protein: CASRGGGGTQYF.